This T cell receptor beta chain originates from a study of shared clonotypes between healthy human individuals (dated by TCRdb to the early 2020s). Context from the whole study: The cohort included three men and two women between 18 and 49 years of age. To increase sequencing depth and limit assay-specific biases, TCR repertoire library preparation and sequencing were carried out by different laboratories using diverse techniques. Per donor, leukapheresis produced somewhere between about 0.94 and 9.5 billion PBMCs. Per donor, three plates each were used for CD4 naive and CD4 memory, two for CD8 naive, and one for CD8 memory. To estimate repertoire size and how much clonotypes are shared between individuals, the study performed deep sequencing of blood TCR repertoires from roughly five healthy adults.

The germline V gene supplies CDR1 MGHRA and CDR2 YSYEKL. The CDR3 runs 14 amino acids, cysteine and phenylalanine included. The entry retains the CDR3 DNA only, 42 bases that are in frame from base 1. Trimming costs V 0 bases and J 12 bases, and their ends lie 15 bases apart. Donors were healthy HIV-negative adults with no recently reported acute infections or vaccinations. Every donor was a Caucasian adult living in Nashville, Tennessee, USA. CD4+ T cells were enriched by magnetic negative selection, after which naive cells were positively selected on CD45RA and the negative fraction was taken as the memory subset. Blood was obtained by leukapheresis, after which PBMCs were separated by Ficoll-Histopaque density gradient centrifugation and cryopreserved in liquid nitrogen vapor phase. Purity and quantity of every magnetically sorted T cell population were checked by analytical flow cytometry. Each sorted fraction had its genomic DNA isolated and then quantified by UV absorbance on a Nanodrop 2000c.

What the work shows at the level of the full study, not this receptor alone: Compared with non-shared clonotypes, the clonotypes found in all four sorted-subset donors had higher generation probabilities. The small number of donors limited the genetic and exposure-history diversity represented. Incomplete sequencing was indicated by rarefaction of sorted-subset datasets, despite the large sequencing depth. Sharing across a few donors was observed for 5% to 6.5% of naive CD4, 3% to 3.5% of naive CD8, 2% to 2.5% of memory CD4, and about 0.4% of memory CD8 clonotypes. Sampling was restricted to blood, and TCR repertoires in tissue are likely to differ from TCR repertoires in blood. Pairwise subsampling led to the expectation that sequencing depth would affect the degree of clonotype sharing among donors. Larger estimated clonotype richness was generally found for naive subsets than for memory subsets.

As for this clone: No cognate antigen has been identified for it. Base-call qualities are not available, and no considerably larger clone is one nucleotide away.

Using the deep immunoSEQ assay, multiplex PCR amplified TCR CDR3 regions from genomic DNA. Extracted genomic DNA from each cell subset was spread evenly across all wells of several immunoSEQ 96-well plates, with each plate serving as a replicate. Each replicate PCR for sorted subsets received around 210 ng genomic DNA, equal to about 30,000 T cell genomes. The purified libraries were quantified using a Qubit 3.0 fluorometer, sized with a Bioanalyzer 2100, and then quantified again using the KAPA Library Quantification kit. A separate single-read 150-cycle Illumina NextSeq 550 flow cell was used to sequence each immunoSEQ 96-well plate. Under the source paper's analysis protocol: Because the immunoSEQ output held only junctional sequences and lacked quality scores, the filtering could not match the filtering applied to full-length reads. Sequences were annotated with PyIR, a Python wrapper for IgBLAST v1.9, using IMGT germline references to assign V/J genes and CDR3. Reads were removed for weak V/J assignments (E-value above 1e-6), missing CDR3, stop codons, out-of-frame junctions, or ambiguous translated residues. V3J clonotypes were defined by identical inferred V gene, J gene, and CDR3 amino acid sequence. The percentage overlap between two repertoires was calculated by dividing the number of shared unique clonotypes by the size of the smaller repertoire. Richness of each repertoire was evaluated using RTK rarefaction, the Chao1 estimator, and Recon v2.1 estimates of unobserved clonotypes. For all TCRbeta clonotypes obtained by the gDNA method from a few donors, generation probabilities were computed with OLGA. TCRdb's version of the immuneACCESS table is confined to in-frame rearrangements and falls short of the full clone set. An unresolved V gene accounts for under half of the shortfall where checked; the remainder is of unknown origin. That table is the source of V, J and clone size, and D and trimming were worked out from the DNA. The sample table shows 2 million to 2.5 million clones, and 85% to 95% are seen once. The biggest ten clones account for 0.3% to 0.4% of the sample.

Sequencing was performed on naive CD4+ T cells from PBMCs. The cell subset or site tag for this specimen amounts to: CD45RA+ positively selected. The receptor's source is a man aged 18 to 30 in good health. Some clones in this sample may be carry-over from other donors' samples. In this chain, TRBV4-1 is recombined with TRBJ2-1; a tentative D match to TRBD2 spans 5 bases. The CDR3 protein sequence reads: CASSQEIGREGQFF. The DNA sequence is given as TGCGCCAGCAGCCAAGAAATAGGGAGAGAAGGGCAGTTCTTC.